Presented here are 31 T cell receptor beta chains from one specimen sequenced in a study of Ad26.COV2.S vaccination and SARS-CoV-2 variants. Treatment denoted: about 20 received Ad26.COV2.S at low or high dose, single or two shots; roughly five received placebo; per-sample allocation not given. Material that was analyzed had been drawn on day 63 after the first vaccine or placebo injection. Libraries were prepared by immunoSEQ multiplex PCR; TCRdb keeps only in-frame clonotypes and omits some of them. Seen here are a few hundred thousand clones, around 86% observed once, and the top ten hold about 3.4%. The sequencing used peripheral blood, collected in a trial of Ad26.COV2.S vaccine versus placebo. Every receptor here comes from a person aged 18 to 65 who received the Ad26.COV2.S COVID-19 vaccine or a placebo.

This clone was observed a few times. The V and J genes are TRBV7-3 and TRBJ1-6; 7 bases line up with TRBD1. Germline-derived CDR1 and CDR2 are SGHTA and FQGTGA. The CDR3 is 13 residues long. V gave up 5 bases and J gave up 11 bases; unmatched junction bases: 6. DNA for the CDR3: TGTGCCAGCAGCATAGACAGGGCTGCACCCCTCCACTTT. This encodes CASSIDRAAPLHF.

DNA of the CDR3: TGTGCCAGCAGCCATCCTCGGACTAGCGGGGGATCCGGCCAGTACTTC. It translates to CASSHPRTSGGSGQYF. The chain carries TRBV3-1 (or the pseudogene TRBV3-2) and TRBJ2-5, with 13 bases matching TRBD2. CDR3 length equals 16 residues. J gave up 10 bases and V 3 bases, and 11 bases lay outside the gene matches. Germline CDR1 reads LGHDT; CDR2 reads YNNKEL (reference sequence).

This chain links TRBV27 with TRBJ2-5, with D unclear. Looked up from germline, CDR1 is MNHEY and CDR2 is SMNVEV (reference sequence). V shed 2 bases and J shed 5 bases, with 12 bases lying between them. The CDR3 contains 14 residues. CDR3 bases: TGTGCCAGCAGTTTAAATTCCCTGGGGGAGACCCAGTACTTC. It encodes CASSLNSLGETQYF.

The chain joins TRBV5-1 to TRBJ2-7, with D tentatively TRBD1 (6 bases). Germline CDR1 SGHRS, CDR2 YFSETQ. V was shortened by 7 bases and J by 0 bases, with 11 bases between the two germline ends. The CDR3 contains 13 residues. This chain's CDR3 is CASGGQSSYEQYF. The CDR3 DNA reads as TGCGCCAGCGGCGGACAGAGCTCCTACGAGCAGTACTTC.

This chain uses TRBV4-1 with TRBJ1-5, with 8 bases identical to TRBD1. CDR3 length: 17 amino acids. V lost 1 base to trimming and J lost 2 bases; unmatched junction nucleotides: 7. The germline gives CDR1 MGHRA, CDR2 YSYEKL. As DNA, the CDR3 is TGCGCCAGCAGCCAAGCATCAGGGGGCCGTGGCAATCAGCCCCAGCATTTT. Its translation is CASSQASGGRGNQPQHF.

There are a few counts of this clone. V is TRBV5-1 and J is TRBJ1-5; perhaps TRBD1 as D (6 bases). This CDR3 has 13 residues. The V gene lost 4 bases and the J gene lost 5 bases, with 10 bases spanning the gap. The germline V gene encodes CDR1 SGHRS and CDR2 YFSETQ. The CDR3 region has the DNA TGCGCCAGCAGCCCAGGGGTGGATCAGCCCCAGCATTTT. Protein: CASSPGVDQPQHF. The full variable domain, its missing parts supplied by reference TRBV5-1 and TRBJ1-5, is KAGVTQTPRYLIKTRGQQVTLSCSPISGHRSVSWYQQTPGQGLQFLFEYFSETQRNKGNFPGRFSGRQFSNSRSEMNVSTLELGDSALYLCASSPGVDQPQHFGDGTRLSIL.

This sequence joins TRBV5-1 and TRBJ1-1; tentatively, D is TRBD1 (5 bases). The CDR3 sequence is 17 residues long. The V end was cut by 4 bases, the J end by 3 bases, with 22 bases between. Per the germline V gene, CDR1 is SGHRS and CDR2 is YFSETQ. In DNA form, the CDR3 reads TGCGCCAGCAGCGGGGGAGCCGGTATGGATTGGGACACTGAAGCTTTCTTT. Protein: CASSGGAGMDWDTEAFF.

This clone was detected only a few times. This rearrangement joins TRBV5-5 to TRBJ1-1, with TRBD1 identical over 9 bases. Per the germline V gene, CDR1 is SGHKS and CDR2 is YYEKEE (reference sequence). The CDR3 length is 17 residues. V gave up 4 bases and J gave up 1 base; unmatched junction bases: 11. The CDR3 DNA follows: TGTGCCAGCAGCCCCCGGATAGGACAGGGGAGGAACACTGAAGCTTTCTTT. Translated, it gives CASSPRIGQGRNTEAFF. The full variable domain, its missing parts supplied by reference TRBV5-5 and TRBJ1-1, is DAGVTQSPTHLIKTRGQQVTLRCSPISGHKSVSWYQQVLGQGPQFIFQYYEKEERGRGNFPDRFSARQFPNYSSELNVNALLLGDSALYLCASSPRIGQGRNTEAFFGQGTRLTVV.

V gene TRBV20-1 combines with J gene TRBJ1-2; no firm D call. The CDR3 loop spans 11 amino acids. CDR1 is DFQATT, CDR2 SNEGSKA, per germline (reference sequence). Trimming left V 4 bases short and J 3 bases short, with 6 bases between. The CDR3 sequence is CSAKADYGYTF. The CDR3 nucleotides read TGCAGTGCTAAAGCAGACTATGGCTACACCTTC.

This sequence joins TRBV10-1 and TRBJ1-1; 7 bases align to TRBD1. Germline V gene lookup returns CDR1 WNHNN and CDR2 SYGVQD (reference sequence). The CDR3 is 14 residues long. J lost 1 base, V lost 6 bases, and 5 bases had no gene match. DNA of the CDR3: TGCGCCAGCAGGGGGGGACAGCCGAACACTGAAGCTTTCTTT. It yields the protein CASRGGQPNTEAFF.

The chain combines TRBV27 with TRBJ1-4; D is perhaps TRBD1 (5 bases). Germline V gene data show CDR1 as MNHEY and CDR2 as SMNVEV (reference sequence). This CDR3 contains 15 residues. V was cut by 5 bases and J by 3 bases, with 13 bases left in between. The CDR3 region is CASSPSLGANEKLFF. The CDR3 region has the DNA TGTGCCAGCAGTCCGTCTCTGGGGGCTAATGAAAAACTGTTTTTT.

The chain couples TRBV18 to TRBJ1-2; D is unresolved. The CDR3 consists of 16 residues. V lost 0 bases and J lost 0, with 11 bases in between. CDR1 is KGHSH and CDR2 is LQKENI in the germline V gene. CDR3 loop: CASSPPSLDPNYGYTF. CDR3 bases: TGTGCCAGCTCACCACCTAGTCTGGATCCTAACTATGGCTACACCTTC.

The V call is TRBV29-1, the J call TRBJ1-1, with a tentative D call TRBD1 (5 bases). The V end lost 2 bases, the J end lost 4 bases, and 14 bases lay between the germline ends. This CDR3 region has 14 residues. Germline values: CDR1 SQVTM, CDR2 ANQGSEA. CDR3 bases: TGCAGCGTTGAACTCACGCGGAGGGGCACTGAAGCTTTCTTT. Amino acids: CSVELTRRGTEAFF.

This clone was detected only a few times. The CDR3 spells CASSLGTPDSPLHF. DNA of the CDR3: TGTGCCAGCTCCCTTGGGACCCCGGATTCACCCCTCCACTTT. The chain has TRBV18 and TRBJ1-6; maybe TRBD1 (5 bases). Germline assignment: CDR1 KGHSH and CDR2 LQKENI. V lost 6 bases, J lost 8 bases, and 14 bases lay in between. The CDR3 covers 14 residues.

Concerning this clone itself: Other DNA sequences in the sample encode the same CDR3. The chain carries TRBV7-3 and TRBJ2-2, with 15 bases aligning to TRBD2. CDR1 SGHTA and CDR2 FQGTGA come from the germline V gene. This CDR3 is built from 16 residues. V trimming: 3 bases; J trimming: 4 bases; junction bases outside the gene matches: 0. CDR3 loop: CASSLGLAGGTGELFF. The CDR3 DNA reads as TGTGCCAGCAGCTTGGGACTAGCGGGGGGCACCGGGGAGCTGTTTTTT.

The rearrangement joins TRBV5-1 to TRBJ1-1; D is undetermined. Trimming removed 0 bases from V and 3 bases from J, with 9 bases in between. The CDR3 has 14 residues. Germline V gene data show CDR1 as SGHRS and CDR2 as YFSETQ. CDR3 sequence: CASSLEHPYTEAFF. The CDR3 DNA sequence: TGCGCCAGCAGCTTGGAGCATCCCTACACTGAAGCTTTCTTT.

V usage is TRBV4-2 and J usage is TRBJ1-6, with a weak D call TRBD1 (5 bases). There are 15 residues in the CDR3. Germline V lookup: CDR1 LGHNA, CDR2 YNFKEQ. Trimming shortened V by 1 base and J by 6 bases, and 10 bases separated the two germline ends. CDR3 nucleotides: TGTGCCAGCAGCCAAGGACGGGACTTTAATTCACCCCTCCACTTT. This translates into CASSQGRDFNSPLHF.

The V and J genes are TRBV2 and TRBJ2-5; 9 bases are shared with TRBD1. The CDR3 spans 14 residues. Germline trimming cut 6 bases from V and 0 bases from J; bases unmatched to any gene: 2. Germline lookup yields CDR1 SNHLY and CDR2 FYNNEI. Here the CDR3 reads CASRGQGDQETQYF. The CDR3 DNA is TGTGCCAGCAGGGGACAGGGAGACCAAGAGACCCAGTACTTC.

A note on this clone: The sample contains more than one DNA sequence encoding this CDR3. The chain links TRBV7-9 to TRBJ1-5; the D gene is possibly TRBD1 (5 bases). CDR1 is SEHNR and CDR2 is FQNEAQ in the germline V gene (reference sequence). Trimming left V 1 base short and J 5 bases short, with 6 bases between. The CDR3 consists of 13 residues. This chain's CDR3 is CASSLGGHQPQHF. CDR3 nucleotide sequence: TGTGCCAGCAGCTTAGGGGGCCATCAGCCCCAGCATTTT.

The chain couples TRBV6-1 to TRBJ1-2; TRBD1 is a possible D gene (5 bases). This CDR3 comprises 13 residues. Trimming shortened V by 1 base and J by 8 bases, and 11 bases separated the two germline ends. Germline lookup yields CDR1 MNHNS and CDR2 SASEGT. DNA of the CDR3: TGTGCCAGCAGTGAAGGGGTAGGGGTAGGCTACACCTTC. Encoded protein: CASSEGVGVGYTF.

This chain joins TRBV4-1 and TRBJ1-1, with TRBD1 identical over 7 bases. Losses at the gene ends were 0 bases for V and 0 bases for J; bases not matched to a gene: 10. Looked up from germline, CDR1 is MGHRA and CDR2 is YSYEKL. This CDR3 region has 18 residues. This chain's CDR3 is CASSQDPSRGAMNTEAFF. In DNA, the CDR3 is TGCGCCAGCAGCCAAGATCCTAGCAGGGGGGCCATGAACACTGAAGCTTTCTTT.

The rearrangement joins TRBV29-1 to TRBJ1-1; D is unresolved. Per germline, CDR1 SQVTM and CDR2 ANQGSEA. The CDR3 has 13 residues. V dropped 8 bases and J dropped 1 base, with 14 bases sitting between them. CDR3 nucleotides: TGCAGCACACTGCCGTGGAAGAACACTGAAGCTTTCTTT. It codes for CSTLPWKNTEAFF.

V usage is TRBV14 and J usage is TRBJ1-1; D is unclear. Deletions cut 0 bases from V and 1 base from J, with 12 bases between. Germline CDR1 reads SGHDN; CDR2 reads FVKESK. The CDR3 totals 16 residues. The CDR3 coding sequence is TGTGCCAGCAGCCAAGAATCGGGGTCAGGGAACACTGAAGCTTTCTTT. Translating gives CASSQESGSGNTEAFF.

This clone was seen only once. This chain uses TRBV4-3 with TRBJ2-2, with D tentatively TRBD1 (6 bases). Deletions cut 5 bases from V and 2 bases from J, with 12 bases between. CDR3 length: 15 residues. Germline V gene lookup returns CDR1 LGHNA and CDR2 YSLEER. CDR3 sequence: CASSERGINTGELFF. The CDR3 DNA follows: TGCGCCAGCAGCGAAAGGGGGATTAACACCGGGGAGCTGTTTTTT.

This clone was recorded only once. V and J are TRBV7-8 and TRBJ1-3, with unresolved D. Trimming removed 3 bases from V and 1 base from J, with 10 bases in between. The CDR3 is 15 residues long. Germline CDR1 and CDR2: SGHVS and FQNEAQ. The CDR3 here is CASSLQRMSGNTIYF. CDR3 bases: TGTGCCAGCAGCTTGCAGCGGATGTCTGGAAACACCATATATTTT.

V is TRBV13 and J is TRBJ2-5; TRBD2 aligns across 7 bases. The V gene end was trimmed by 5 bases and the J gene end by 4 bases; junction bases not matched to a gene: 4. This CDR3 is built from 13 residues. Germline V gene data show CDR1 as PRHDT and CDR2 as FYEKMQ (reference sequence). The CDR3 loop is CASSPGGGETQYF. Written as DNA, the CDR3 is TGTGCCAGCAGCCCGGGGGGTGGAGAGACCCAGTACTTC.

This clone came up many times. The J gene is TRBJ1-1, the V gene TRBV7-2, with D unclear. The CDR3 is 13 amino acids. Between the trimmed V and J ends, which lost 6 bases and 5 bases, there was a span of 13 bases. Germline V CDR1 and CDR2: SGHTA, FQGNSA. The CDR3 sequence is CASRRGPETEAFF. The CDR3 DNA reads as TGTGCCAGCAGGAGAGGGCCGGAGACTGAAGCTTTCTTT.

The rearrangement links TRBV7-9 to TRBJ1-1, with D possibly being TRBD1 (5 bases). This CDR3 is 13 amino acids long. Trimming stripped 4 bases from V and 4 bases from J, with 10 bases between. Germline V lookup: CDR1 SEHNR, CDR2 FQNEAQ (reference sequence). The DNA of the CDR3 is TGTGCCAGCAGCTACTCCCAGGGCACTGAAGCTTTCTTT. Residues: CASSYSQGTEAFF.

The genes are TRBV4-3 and TRBJ2-1, with D perhaps assigned TRBD1 or TRBD2 (6 bases each). The V gene lost 5 bases and the J gene lost 4 bases, with 15 bases spanning the gap. The germline CDR1 and CDR2 sequences are LGHNA and YSLEER. This CDR3 has 15 amino acids. CDR3 nucleotide sequence: TGCGCCAGCAGCTGGGGGGCGGGGCCTTACAATGAGCAGTTCTTC. It specifies CASSWGAGPYNEQFF.

The chain combines TRBV4-1 with TRBJ2-3; no clear D gene. CDR1 and CDR2 (germline): MGHRA, YSYEKL. This CDR3 has 16 residues. V shed 2 bases and J shed 5 bases, with 17 bases lying between them. The chain's CDR3 is CASSQPGRVVVDTQYF. CDR3 DNA sequence: TGCGCCAGCAGCCAACCCGGACGTGTTGTCGTAGATACGCAGTATTTT.

This clone has a single count. V usage is TRBV2 and J usage is TRBJ2-3; 13 bases agree with TRBD2. The CDR3 totals 14 residues. In germline, CDR1 is SNHLY, CDR2 FYNNEI. V gave up 11 bases and J gave up 5 bases; unmatched junction bases: 7. This CDR3 is CAATSGGAVDTQYF. CDR3 coding DNA: TGTGCCGCCACTAGCGGGGGGGCTGTAGATACGCAGTATTTT.